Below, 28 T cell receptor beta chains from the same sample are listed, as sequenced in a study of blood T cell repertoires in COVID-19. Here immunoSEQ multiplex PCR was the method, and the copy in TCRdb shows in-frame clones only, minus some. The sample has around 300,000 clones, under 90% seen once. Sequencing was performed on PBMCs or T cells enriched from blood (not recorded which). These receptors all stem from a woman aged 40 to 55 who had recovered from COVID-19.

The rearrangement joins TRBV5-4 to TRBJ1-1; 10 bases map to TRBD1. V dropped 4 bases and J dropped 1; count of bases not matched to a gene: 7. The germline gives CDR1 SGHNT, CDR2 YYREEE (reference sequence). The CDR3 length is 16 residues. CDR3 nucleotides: TGTGCCAGCAGCAGCAGACAGGGGGCGAAGAACACTGAAGCTTTCTTT. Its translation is CASSSRQGAKNTEAFF.

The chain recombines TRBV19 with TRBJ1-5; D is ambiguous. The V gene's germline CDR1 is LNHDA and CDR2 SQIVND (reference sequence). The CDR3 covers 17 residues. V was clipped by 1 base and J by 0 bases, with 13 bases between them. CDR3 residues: CASSIGPGAGSNQPQHF. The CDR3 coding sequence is TGTGCCAGTAGTATAGGTCCGGGCGCGGGTAGCAATCAGCCCCAGCATTTT.

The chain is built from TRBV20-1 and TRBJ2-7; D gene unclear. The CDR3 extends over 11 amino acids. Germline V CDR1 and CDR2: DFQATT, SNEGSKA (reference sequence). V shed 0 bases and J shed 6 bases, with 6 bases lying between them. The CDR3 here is CSARDRSEQYF. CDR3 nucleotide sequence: TGCAGTGCTAGAGATAGGAGCGAGCAGTACTTC.

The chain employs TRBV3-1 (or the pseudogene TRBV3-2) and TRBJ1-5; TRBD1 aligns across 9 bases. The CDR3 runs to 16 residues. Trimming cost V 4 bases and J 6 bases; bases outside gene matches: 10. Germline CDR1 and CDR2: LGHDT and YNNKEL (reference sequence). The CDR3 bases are TGTGCCAGCAGCCTCTCCGGGACAGGGTATACTCAGCCCCAGCATTTT. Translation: CASSLSGTGYTQPQHF.

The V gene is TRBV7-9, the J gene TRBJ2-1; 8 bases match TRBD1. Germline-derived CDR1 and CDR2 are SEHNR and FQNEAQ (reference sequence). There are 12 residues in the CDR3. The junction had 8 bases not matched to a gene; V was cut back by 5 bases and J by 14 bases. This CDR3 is CASSLVGTGKFF. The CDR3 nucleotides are TGTGCCAGCAGCCTAGTGGGGACAGGAAAGTTCTTC.

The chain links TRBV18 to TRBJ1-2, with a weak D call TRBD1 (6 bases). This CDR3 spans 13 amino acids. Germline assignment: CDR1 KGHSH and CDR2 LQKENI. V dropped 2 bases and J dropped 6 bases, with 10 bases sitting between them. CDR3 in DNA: TGTGCCAGCTCACCATCAGGACAGAATGGCTACACCTTC. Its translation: CASSPSGQNGYTF.

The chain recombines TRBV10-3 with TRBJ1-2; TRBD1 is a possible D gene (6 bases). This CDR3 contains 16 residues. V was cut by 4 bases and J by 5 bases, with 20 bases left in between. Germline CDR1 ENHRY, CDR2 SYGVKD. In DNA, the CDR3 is TGTGCCATCAGTGTTACAGGGATTAGTACTGGGTATGGCTACACCTTC. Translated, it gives CAISVTGISTGYGYTF.

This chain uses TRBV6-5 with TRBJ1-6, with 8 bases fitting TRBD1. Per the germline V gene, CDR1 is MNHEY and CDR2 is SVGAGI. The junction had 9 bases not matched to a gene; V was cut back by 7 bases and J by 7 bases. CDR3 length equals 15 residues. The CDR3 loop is CASNHRQGRNSPLHF. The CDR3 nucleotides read TGTGCCAGCAACCACAGACAGGGGCGGAATTCACCCCTCCACTTT.

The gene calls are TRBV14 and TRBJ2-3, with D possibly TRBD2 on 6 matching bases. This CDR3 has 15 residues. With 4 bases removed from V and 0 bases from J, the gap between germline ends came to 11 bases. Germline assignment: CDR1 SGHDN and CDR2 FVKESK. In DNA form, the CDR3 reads TGTGCCAGCAGCCCATACGGGACTAGCACAGATACGCAGTATTTT. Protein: CASSPYGTSTDTQYF.

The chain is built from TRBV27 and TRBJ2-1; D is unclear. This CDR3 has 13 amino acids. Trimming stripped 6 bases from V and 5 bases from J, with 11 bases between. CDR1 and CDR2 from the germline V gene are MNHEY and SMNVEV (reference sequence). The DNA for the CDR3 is TGTGCCAGCAGCGAGTCGCGGAACAATGAGCAGTTCTTC. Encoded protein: CASSESRNNEQFF.

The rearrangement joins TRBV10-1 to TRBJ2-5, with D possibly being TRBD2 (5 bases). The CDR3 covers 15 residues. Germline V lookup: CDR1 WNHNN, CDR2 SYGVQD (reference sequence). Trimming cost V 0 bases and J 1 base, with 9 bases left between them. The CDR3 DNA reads TGCGCCAGCAGTGAGTCACGGGGATCCCAAGAGACCCAGTACTTC. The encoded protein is CASSESRGSQETQYF.

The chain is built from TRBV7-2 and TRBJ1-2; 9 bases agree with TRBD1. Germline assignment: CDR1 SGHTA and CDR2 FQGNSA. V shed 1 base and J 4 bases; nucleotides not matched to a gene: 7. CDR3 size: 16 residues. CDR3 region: CASSLGGTGTIYGYTF. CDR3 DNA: TGTGCCAGCAGCTTAGGGGGGACAGGGACAATCTATGGCTACACCTTC.

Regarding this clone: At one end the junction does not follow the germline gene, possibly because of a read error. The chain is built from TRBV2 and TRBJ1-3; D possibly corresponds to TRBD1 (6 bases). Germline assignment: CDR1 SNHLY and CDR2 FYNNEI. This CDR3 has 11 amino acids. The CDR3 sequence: CASSEDGQKGF. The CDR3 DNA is TGTGCCAGCAGTGAAGACGGACAGAAAGGATTT.

Here the CDR3 DNA reads TGCGCCAGCAGCTATGACAGGGGGCGAAACTATGGCTACACCTTC. Its protein product is CASSYDRGRNYGYTF. V usage is TRBV4-1 and J usage is TRBJ1-2; 10 bases agree with TRBD1. There are 15 residues in the CDR3. Germline V CDR1 and CDR2: MGHRA, YSYEKL. J lost 2 bases, V lost 5 bases, and 5 bases had no gene match.

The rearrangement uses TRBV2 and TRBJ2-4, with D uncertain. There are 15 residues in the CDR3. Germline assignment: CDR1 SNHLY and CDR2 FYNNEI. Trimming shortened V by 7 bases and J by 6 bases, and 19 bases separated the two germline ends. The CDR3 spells CASIHTVALPNIQYF. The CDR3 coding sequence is TGTGCCAGCATTCATACGGTTGCCCTCCCAAACATTCAGTACTTC.

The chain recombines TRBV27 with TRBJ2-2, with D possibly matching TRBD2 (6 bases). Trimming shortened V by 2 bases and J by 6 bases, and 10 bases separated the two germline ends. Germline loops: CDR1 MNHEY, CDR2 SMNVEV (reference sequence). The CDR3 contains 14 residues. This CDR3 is CASSLRRASGELFF. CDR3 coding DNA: TGTGCCAGCAGTTTACGGAGGGCCTCCGGGGAGCTGTTTTTT.

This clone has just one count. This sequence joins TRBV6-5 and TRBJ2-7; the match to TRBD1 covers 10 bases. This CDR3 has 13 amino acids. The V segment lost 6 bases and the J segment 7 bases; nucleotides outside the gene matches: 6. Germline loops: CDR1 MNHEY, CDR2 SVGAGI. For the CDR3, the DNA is TGTGCCAGCAGATGGACAGGGGGTAAGGAGCAGTACTTC. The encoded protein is CASRWTGGKEQYF.

The CDR3 is CASSRQSVEQYF. CDR3 bases: TGTGCCAGCTCACGACAGTCAGTCGAGCAGTACTTC. This chain uses TRBV18 with TRBJ2-7; possible D gene TRBD1, 5 bases. CDR3 size: 12 residues. Between the trimmed V and J ends, which lost 4 bases and 6 bases, there was a span of 10 bases. Germline values: CDR1 KGHSH, CDR2 LQKENI.

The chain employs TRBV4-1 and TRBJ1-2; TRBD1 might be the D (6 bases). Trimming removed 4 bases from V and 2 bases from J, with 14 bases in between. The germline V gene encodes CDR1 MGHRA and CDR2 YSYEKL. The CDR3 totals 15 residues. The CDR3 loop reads CASSRGQTKNYGYTF. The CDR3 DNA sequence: TGCGCCAGCAGCCGCGGACAGACCAAAAACTATGGCTACACCTTC.

CDR3 in amino acids: CASSPSQGSSGNTIYF. The CDR3 coding sequence is TGTGCCAGCTCACCATCGCAAGGGAGCTCTGGAAACACCATATATTTT. V usage is TRBV18 and J usage is TRBJ1-3; D is uncertain. The germline gives CDR1 KGHSH, CDR2 LQKENI. Trimming pared 2 bases from V and 0 bases from J, leaving 11 bases between. The CDR3 runs 16 residues.

The CDR3 reads CASSDRANYGYTF. The CDR3 DNA is TGTGCCAGCTCGGACAGGGCGAACTATGGCTACACCTTC. This rearrangement joins TRBV12-3 or TRBV12-4 to TRBJ1-2; TRBD1 agrees at 8 bases. The CDR3 length is 13 residues. The J segment lost 2 bases and the V segment lost 8 bases, leaving 4 bases of the junction unmatched.

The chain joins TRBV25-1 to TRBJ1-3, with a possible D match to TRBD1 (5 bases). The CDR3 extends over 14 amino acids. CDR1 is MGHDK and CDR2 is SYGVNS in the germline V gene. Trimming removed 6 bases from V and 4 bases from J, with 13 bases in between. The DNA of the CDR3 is TGTGCCAGCAGCCCCGTCAGGGCCGGAAACACCATATATTTT. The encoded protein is CASSPVRAGNTIYF.

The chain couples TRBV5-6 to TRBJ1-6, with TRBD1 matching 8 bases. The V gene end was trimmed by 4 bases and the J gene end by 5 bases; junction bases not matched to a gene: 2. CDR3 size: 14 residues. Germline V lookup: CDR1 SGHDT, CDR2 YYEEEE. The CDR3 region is CASSLGQDNSPLHF. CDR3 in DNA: TGTGCCAGCAGCCTGGGACAGGATAATTCACCCCTCCACTTT. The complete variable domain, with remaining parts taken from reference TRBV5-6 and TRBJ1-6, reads DAGVTQSPTHLIKTRGQQVTLRCSPKSGHDTVSWYQQALGQGPQFIFQYYEEEERQRGNFPDRFSGHQFPNYSSELNVNALLLGDSALYLCASSLGQDNSPLHFGNGTRLTVT.

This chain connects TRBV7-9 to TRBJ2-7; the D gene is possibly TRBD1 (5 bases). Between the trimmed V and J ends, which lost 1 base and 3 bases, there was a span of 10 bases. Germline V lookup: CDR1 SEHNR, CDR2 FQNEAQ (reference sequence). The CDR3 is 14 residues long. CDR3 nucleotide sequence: TGTGCCAGCAGCTTAGGTACGCAGGGCTACGAGCAGTACTTC. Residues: CASSLGTQGYEQYF. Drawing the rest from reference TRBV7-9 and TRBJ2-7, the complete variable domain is DTGVSQNPRHKITKRGQNVTFRCDPISEHNRLYWYRQTLGQGPEFLTYFQNEAQLEKSRLLSDRFSAERPKGSFSTLEIQRTEQGDSAMYLCASSLGTQGYEQYFGPGTRLTVT.

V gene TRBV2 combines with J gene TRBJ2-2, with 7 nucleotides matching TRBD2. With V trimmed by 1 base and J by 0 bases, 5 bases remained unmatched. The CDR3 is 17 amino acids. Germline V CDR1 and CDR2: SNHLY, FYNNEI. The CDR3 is CASSEGPAGSNTGELFF. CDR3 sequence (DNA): TGTGCCAGCAGTGAAGGGCCAGCGGGGTCGAACACCGGGGAGCTGTTTTTT.

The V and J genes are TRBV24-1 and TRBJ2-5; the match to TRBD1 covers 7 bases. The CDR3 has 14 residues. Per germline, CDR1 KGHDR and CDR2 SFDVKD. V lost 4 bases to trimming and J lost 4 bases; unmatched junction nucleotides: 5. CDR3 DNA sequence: TGTGCCACCAGTGACACCCGGACAGGAGAGACCCAGTACTTC. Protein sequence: CATSDTRTGETQYF.

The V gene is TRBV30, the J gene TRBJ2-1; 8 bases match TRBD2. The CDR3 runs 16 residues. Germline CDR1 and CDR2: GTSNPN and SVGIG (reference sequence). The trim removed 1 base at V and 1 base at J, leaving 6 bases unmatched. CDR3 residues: CAWSGGSGKSYNEQFF. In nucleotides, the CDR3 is TGTGCCTGGAGTGGGGGTAGCGGGAAATCCTACAATGAGCAGTTCTTC. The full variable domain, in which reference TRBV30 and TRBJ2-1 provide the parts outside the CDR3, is SQTIHQWPATLVQPVGSPLSLECTVEGTSNPNLYWYRQAAGRGLQLLFYSVGIGQISSEVPQNLSASRPQDRQFILSSKKLLLSDSGFYLCAWSGGSGKSYNEQFFGPGTRLTVL.

Here the CDR3 DNA reads TGTGCCAGCAGTGAACTAGCGGGGCTCACAGATACGCAGTATTTT. Protein product: CASSELAGLTDTQYF. The gene calls are TRBV6-1 and TRBJ2-3; 9 bases are shared with TRBD2. CDR1 is MNHNS and CDR2 is SASEGT in the germline V gene. The length of the CDR3 is 15 residues. After removal of 2 bases from V and 2 bases from J, the junction contained 2 bases not matched to a gene.